This T cell receptor beta chain originates from a study of shared clonotypes between healthy human individuals (dated by TCRdb to the early 2020s). Describing the broader study: The cohort included a few men and a couple of women between 18 and 49 years of age. For each donor, three plates each were used for CD4 naive and CD4 memory, two plates were used for CD8 naive, and one plate was used for CD8 memory. The study deeply sequenced blood TCR repertoires of roughly five healthy adults to estimate repertoire size and the extent of clonotype sharing between individuals. Libraries were prepared and TCR repertoires were sequenced by different laboratories using diverse techniques, in order to increase sequencing depth and limit assay-specific biases. Each donor's leukapheresis produced roughly between roughly 0.85 and 9.5 billion PBMCs. Results the study describes overall, beyond this receptor: The genetic and exposure-history diversity represented was limited by the small number of donors. Only blood was sampled, and tissue TCR repertoires likely differ from those in blood. Rarefaction of sorted-subset datasets indicated incomplete sequencing despite the large sequencing depth. Compared with non-shared clonotypes, the clonotypes found in all four sorted-subset donors had higher generation probabilities. Larger estimated clonotype richness was generally found for naive subsets than for memory subsets. Sharing across four donors was observed for about 4.8% of naive CD4, around 3.5% of naive CD8, over 2% of memory CD4, and 0.4% of memory CD8 clonotypes. Pairwise subsampling indicated that sequencing depth was expected to affect the degree of clonotype sharing among donors.

The CDR1 and CDR2 encoded by the germline V gene are SQVTM and ANQGSEA. V loses 5 bases, J loses 5 bases, and the germline ends lie 19 bases apart. Including cysteine and phenylalanine, the CDR3 has 14 amino acids. The sequence is cut down to CDR3 DNA, 42 bases in frame from base 1. With regard to this clone: It has no known antigen specificity. This may be a read error: a much more frequent sequence differs by one nucleotide.

Using the deep immunoSEQ assay, TCR CDR3 regions were amplified from genomic DNA by multiplex PCR. Extracted genomic DNA from each cell subset was spread evenly across all wells of several immunoSEQ 96-well plates, with each plate serving as a replicate. Each replicate PCR for sorted subsets received around 210 ng genomic DNA, equal to 28,000 or so T cell genomes. The purified libraries were quantified using a Qubit 3.0 fluorometer, sized with a Bioanalyzer 2100, and then quantified again using the KAPA Library Quantification kit. A separate single-read 150-cycle Illumina NextSeq 550 flow cell was used to sequence each immunoSEQ 96-well plate. In the paper's pipeline: Because only junctional sequences without quality scores were contained in the immunoSEQ output, filtering matching that applied to full-length reads could not be performed. To assign V/J genes and CDR3, sequences were annotated against IMGT germline references using PyIR, a Python wrapper for IgBLAST v1.9. Reads with weak V/J assignments (E-value above 1e-6), missing CDR3, stop codons, out-of-frame junctions, or ambiguous translated residues were removed. V3J clonotypes were defined by identical inferred V gene, J gene, and CDR3 amino acid sequence. Percentage overlap between repertoires was computed as shared unique clonotypes divided by the size of the smaller repertoire. Repertoire richness was assessed with RTK rarefaction, the Chao1 estimator, and Recon v2.1 estimates of unobserved clonotypes. Generation probabilities were computed with OLGA for all TCRbeta clonotypes obtained by the gDNA method from several donors. The table was pulled from immuneACCESS by TCRdb, which kept in-frame rearrangements only. Such tables lose some clones; where checked, under half of the loss comes from unresolved V genes, and the rest has no known cause. From that table come the V and J calls and clone size; the DNA was used to work out D and trimming. The sample includes millions of clones, with about 95% observed a single time. The ten largest clones add up to 0.85% to 1.2% of the sample.

CD8 naive samples consisted of CD45RO-negative cells that were positively selected for CCR7, yielding a CD45RA+CCR7+ population without TemRA cells. Donors were healthy HIV-negative adults with no recently reported acute infections or vaccinations. Every donor was a Caucasian adult living in Nashville, Tennessee, USA. After blood collection by leukapheresis, PBMCs were isolated using Ficoll-Histopaque density gradient centrifugation and then cryopreserved in the vapor phase of liquid nitrogen. Purity and quantity of every magnetically sorted T cell population were checked by analytical flow cytometry. From each sorted fraction, genomic DNA was isolated and quantified by UV absorbance on a Nanodrop 2000c.

The origin of this receptor is a young man in good health. The specimen sequenced was naive CD8+ T cells sorted from blood. Reading the label with the study, this specimen's cell subset or site is: CD45RA+CCR7+. The chain employs TRBV29-1 and TRBJ2-7; a tentative D match to TRBD2 spans 5 bases. This receptor carries the CDR3 CSVSPAGIGNEQYF. The nucleotide sequence reads TGCAGCGTTTCACCTGCCGGGATAGGGAACGAGCAGTACTTC.